What follows are 9 T cell receptor beta chains derived from one specimen sequenced in a study of T cells in Graves' hyperthyroidism and ophthalmopathy. The CDR3 regions of TCR beta were amplified from RNA transcripts. Primed by the HTBI set, a first-round RT-PCR was run on the TCR CDR3. TCRdb ran MiXCR on the multiplex PCR reads and lists one entry per CDR3 protein. Among around 290,000 distinct CDR3 sequences, 17% were seen once, and the ten largest hold approximately 57%. What was sequenced was blood. The receptors stem from a woman aged 55-75 years with Graves' ophthalmopathy.

This clonotype was seen many times. The rearrangement joins TRBV5-1 to TRBJ1-1, with D possibly TRBD1 on 6 matching bases. The length of the CDR3 is 13 residues. V was shortened by 1 base and J by 5 bases, with 9 bases between the two germline ends. The germline V gene encodes CDR1 SGHRS and CDR2 YFSETQ. CDR3 sequence reads: CASSLWGRTEAFF. In nucleotides, the CDR3 is TGCGCCAGCAGCTTGTGGGGGCGAACTGAAGCTTTCTTT.

Comments on this clonotype: A much larger clone is a single base away; this may be a read error. V is TRBV27 and J is TRBJ2-2, with 7 nucleotides matching TRBD1. The CDR3 contains 15 residues. Germline loops: CDR1 MNHEY, CDR2 SMNVEV (reference sequence). The V segment lost 8 bases and the J segment 0 bases; nucleotides outside the gene matches: 6. CDR3 region: CASWTGDSNTGELFF. CDR3 in DNA: TGTGCCAGCTGGACAGGAGATTCGAACACCGGGGAGCTGTTTTTT.

This clonotype has a count of ten or more. This chain uses TRBV6-1 with TRBJ2-3, with D maybe TRBD1 (7 bases). Germline V gene data show CDR1 as MNHNS and CDR2 as SASEGT. CDR3 length: 16 residues. V shed 2 bases and J shed 4 bases, with 16 bases lying between them. Here the CDR3 reads CASSETSGGGPDTQYF. The CDR3 nucleotides are TGTGCCAGCAGTGAAACGAGCGGAGGGGGCCCAGATACGCAGTATTTT.

This clonotype was found many times. The chain links TRBV12-3 or TRBV12-4 to TRBJ2-1, with a weak D call TRBD2 (5 bases). V lost 3 bases and J lost 0, with 12 bases in between. CDR3 size: 16 residues. The CDR3 DNA is TGTGCCAGCAGTTTTTTTGCGGGTACCTCCTACAATGAGCAGTTCTTC. Translating it yields CASSFFAGTSYNEQFF.

This clonotype showed up many times. The chain carries TRBV6-1 and TRBJ1-2; weak D call: TRBD1 (5 bases). The germline V gene encodes CDR1 MNHNS and CDR2 SASEGT. V lost 6 bases and J lost 8, with 13 bases in between. CDR3 size: 12 residues. The CDR3 here is CASSPGGSGYTF. Written as DNA, the CDR3 is TGTGCCAGCAGCCCTGGGGGGTCCGGCTACACCTTC.

Only a few counts were recorded for this clonotype. This sequence joins TRBV27 and TRBJ1-1; maybe TRBD1 (6 bases). The germline gives CDR1 MNHEY, CDR2 SMNVEV (reference sequence). V lost 5 bases and J 1 base, leaving 14 bases between the germline ends. This CDR3 is built from 15 residues. This CDR3 reads CASSIGQSPNTEAFF. CDR3 coding DNA: TGTGCCAGCAGTATAGGACAGAGCCCGAACACTGAAGCTTTCTTT.

This clonotype was recorded a few times. V is TRBV3-1 and J is TRBJ2-5; 7 bases are a match to TRBD1. This CDR3 is 15 amino acids long. After removal of 4 bases from V and 5 bases from J, the junction contained 10 bases not matched to a gene. The germline gives CDR1 LGHDT, CDR2 YNNKEL (reference sequence). This CDR3 is CASSRTDRVGETQYF. The CDR3 DNA follows: TGTGCCAGCAGCCGCACAGACAGGGTGGGGGAGACCCAGTACTTC.

This clonotype appeared a few times. The J gene is TRBJ2-4, the V gene TRBV20-1; 8 bases are shared with TRBD2. After removal of 5 bases from V and 8 bases from J, the junction contained 14 bases not matched to a gene. Per the germline V gene, CDR1 is DFQATT and CDR2 is SNEGSKA (reference sequence). This CDR3 spans 15 amino acids. The CDR3 is CSAEAGAGSTHIQYF. CDR3 sequence (DNA): TGCAGTGCTGAAGCGGGGGCCGGGAGTACGCACATTCAGTACTTC.

This clonotype has just a few counts. The gene calls are TRBV19 and TRBJ2-2; D is possibly TRBD1 (6 bases). The length of the CDR3 is 15 residues. CDR1 and CDR2 from the germline V gene are LNHDA and SQIVND (reference sequence). V dropped 5 bases and J dropped 2 bases, with 12 bases sitting between them. The CDR3 nucleotides read TGTGCCAGTAGTCGCGACAGGTCAAACACCGGGGAGCTGTTTTTT. Translating it yields CASSRDRSNTGELFF.